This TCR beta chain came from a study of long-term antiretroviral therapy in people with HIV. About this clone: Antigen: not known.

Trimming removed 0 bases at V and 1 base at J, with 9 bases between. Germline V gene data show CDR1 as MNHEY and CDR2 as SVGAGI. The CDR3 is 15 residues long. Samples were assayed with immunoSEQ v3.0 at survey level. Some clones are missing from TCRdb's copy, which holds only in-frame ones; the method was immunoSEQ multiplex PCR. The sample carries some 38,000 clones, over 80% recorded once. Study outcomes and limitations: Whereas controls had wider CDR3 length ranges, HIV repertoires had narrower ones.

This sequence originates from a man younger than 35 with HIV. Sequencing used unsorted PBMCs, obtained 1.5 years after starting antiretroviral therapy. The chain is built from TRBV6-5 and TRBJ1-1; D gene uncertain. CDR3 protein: CASSYSPTENTEAFF. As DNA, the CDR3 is TGTGCCAGCAGTTACTCCCCCACGGAGAACACTGAAGCTTTCTTT.